A selection of T cell receptor beta chains follows, all from one sample in a study of PD-1 blockade in classical Hodgkin lymphoma. The assay was immunoSEQ multiplex PCR, and TCRdb's table has in-frame clones only and misses some. The repertoire consists of tens of thousands of clones, with over 90% occurring once and the leading ten covering about 2.6%. Material for sequencing was peripheral blood mononuclear cells (PBMCs). Source of these receptors: a human donor with classical Hodgkin lymphoma. The CDR3 runs from the conserved cysteine through the conserved F or W. The D gene is left open where the match is weak. Clone size, where shown, is once, few, many, or a class for clones that have expanded.

d_call	j_call	clone_size	v_call	cdr3_aa	cdr3_nt
NA	TRBJ1-2	NA	TRBV11-2	CASSLRRRGTQGGYTF	TGTGCCAGCAGCTTAAGACGCCGGGGAACTCAAGGTGGCTACACCTTC
TRBD1	TRBJ1-2	NA	TRBV27	CASRGQGAGYGYTF	TGTGCCAGCAGGGGACAGGGGGCGGGTTATGGCTACACCTTC
NA	TRBJ1-5	NA	TRBV5-1	CASSLGGYSNQPQHF	TGCGCCAGCAGCTTGGGAGGTTATAGCAATCAGCCCCAGCATTTT
NA	TRBJ2-7	NA	TRBV11-3	CASSLRSGEEQYF	TGTGCCAGCAGCTTAAGGTCAGGGGAGGAGCAGTACTTC
NA	TRBJ2-6	once	TRBV28	CASSLFRVSGANVLTF	TGTGCCAGCAGTTTATTCAGGGTCTCTGGGGCCAACGTCCTGACTTTC
TRBD2	TRBJ2-3	NA	TRBV10-3	CAISVVAGVKADTQYF	TGTGCCATCAGTGTCGTAGCGGGAGTCAAAGCAGATACGCAGTATTTT
TRBD1	TRBJ2-5	NA	TRBV9	CASSGQGAETQYF	TGTGCCAGCAGCGGTCAGGGGGCGGAGACCCAGTACTTC
TRBD1	TRBJ1-5	NA	TRBV6-6	CASSVQGAAQPQHF	TGTGCCAGCAGTGTACAGGGGGCCGCTCAGCCCCAGCATTTT
NA	TRBJ2-7	NA	TRBV30	CAYSMSGYEQYF	TGTGCCTACTCCATGTCGGGCTACGAGCAGTACTTC
NA	TRBJ1-1	NA	TRBV20-1	CSAATEAFF	TGCAGTGCGGCGACCGAAGCTTTCTTT
NA	TRBJ1-1	NA	TRBV29-1	CSVEAFGPSDTEAFF	TGCAGCGTTGAAGCTTTTGGTCCGTCGGACACTGAAGCTTTCTTT
NA	TRBJ2-1	NA	TRBV9	CASSLSPGVNNEQFF	TGTGCCAGCAGCCTATCTCCGGGGGTAAACAATGAGCAGTTCTTC
NA	TRBJ2-7	NA	TRBV27	CASSLQSAGEQYF	TGTGCCAGCAGTTTACAGTCCGCTGGGGAGCAGTACTTC
TRBD1	TRBJ1-3	once	TRBV6-5	CASTQGGSGNTIYF	TGTGCCAGCACCCAGGGGGGGTCTGGAAACACCATATATTTT
NA	TRBJ1-2	NA	TRBV28	CASSSSPLAGRVGTF	TGTGCCAGCAGTTCCTCCCCCTTAGCAGGGCGGGTTGGGACCTTC
NA	TRBJ2-5	NA	TRBV15	CATSRDIDLTQYF	TGTGCCACCAGCAGAGATATCGACCTGACCCAGTACTTC
NA	TRBJ1-3	NA	TRBV7-3	CASSLWGPGNTIYF	TGTGCCAGCAGCTTATGGGGTCCTGGAAACACCATATATTTT
TRBD1	TRBJ1-2	NA	TRBV11-1	CASSFRGLGYGYTF	TGTGCCAGCAGCTTCAGGGGGCTAGGCTATGGCTACACCTTC
TRBD2	TRBJ2-3	NA	TRBV23-1	CASSQEQAAGADTQYF	TGCGCCAGCAGTCAAGAACAGGCGGCGGGGGCAGATACGCAGTATTTT
NA	TRBJ1-1	once	TRBV28	CASSSLTEAFF	TGTGCCAGCAGCTCACTCACTGAAGCTTTCTTT
NA	TRBJ1-5	NA	TRBV4-1	CASSQVGVQQPQHF	TGCGCCAGCAGCCAAGTGGGGGTTCAACAGCCCCAGCATTTT
NA	TRBJ2-3	NA	TRBV14	CASSPFPDRTSTDTQYF	TGTGCCAGCAGCCCCTTCCCCGACAGGACTAGCACAGATACGCAGTATTTT
NA	TRBJ1-2	NA	TRBV28	CASSRPQGYYGYTF	TGTGCCAGCAGTCGGCCACAGGGCTACTATGGCTACACCTTC
NA	TRBJ1-5	NA	TRBV7-2	CASSLGGADQPQHF	TGTGCCAGCAGCCTGGGGGGGGCCGATCAGCCCCAGCATTTT
TRBD2	TRBJ2-5	NA	TRBV11-2	CASSFRTSGSRETQYF	TGTGCCAGCAGCTTCCGGACTAGCGGGAGTCGGGAGACCCAGTACTTC
NA	TRBJ2-7	NA	TRBV23-1	CASSHSPAGSQGEGEQYF	TGCGCCAGCAGTCACTCCCCAGCGGGGAGTCAGGGGGAAGGCGAGCAGTACTTC
NA	TRBJ2-3	NA	TRBV5-1	CASSPPLTDTQYF	TGCGCCAGCAGCCCCCCCCTCACAGATACGCAGTATTTT
NA	TRBJ2-2	NA	TRBV28	CASADSSTGELFF	TGTGCCAGCGCTGACAGCAGCACCGGGGAGCTGTTTTTT
NA	TRBJ1-2	NA	TRBV6-1	CATGRATGYTF	TGTGCCACCGGCCGGGCAACGGGCTACACCTTC
NA	TRBJ2-7	NA	TRBV27	CASTALPGQGIYEQYF	TGTGCCAGCACCGCCCTTCCGGGACAAGGCATCTACGAGCAGTACTTC
NA	TRBJ2-2	NA	TRBV18	CASSWASAINTGELFF	TGTGCCAGCTCATGGGCCTCCGCGATTAACACCGGGGAGCTGTTTTTT
TRBD2	TRBJ2-1	NA	TRBV10-1	CASSLTSGRGDNEQFF	TGCGCCAGCAGCCTGACTAGCGGGAGGGGTGACAATGAGCAGTTCTTC
NA	TRBJ1-1	NA	TRBV28	CASSLPRTGPVNTEAFF	TGTGCCAGCAGTTTACCTAGAACGGGACCGGTGAACACTGAAGCTTTCTTT
TRBD1	TRBJ1-5	NA	TRBV6-5	CASSPEGQGTQPQHF	TGTGCCAGCAGTCCCGAGGGACAGGGGACTCAGCCCCAGCATTTT
TRBD1	TRBJ1-2	NA	TRBV5-6	CASSPDSRGTDGYTF	TGTGCCAGCAGCCCCGACAGTAGAGGGACAGATGGCTACACCTTC
NA	TRBJ1-2	NA	TRBV11-3	CASSPNICYGYTF	TGTGCCAGCAGCCCTAATATCTGTTATGGCTACACCTTC
NA	TRBJ2-7	NA	TRBV6-1	CASSTAFRDPEQYF	TGTGCCAGCAGCACAGCCTTCCGGGACCCAGAGCAGTACTTC
NA	TRBJ1-6	NA	TRBV5-5	CASSLGRGAGSYNSPLHF	TGTGCCAGCAGCTTGGGCAGGGGCGCAGGGTCCTATAATTCACCCCTCCACTTT
NA	TRBJ1-1	NA	TRBV6-6	CASTITDREGEAFF	TGTGCCAGCACCATTACGGACAGAGAAGGTGAAGCTTTCTTT
NA	TRBJ2-7	NA	TRBV7-8	CASSSSGHGSYEQYF	TGTGCCAGCAGCTCCTCGGGACACGGCTCCTACGAGCAGTACTTC
NA	TRBJ2-7	NA	TRBV9	CASSYRIGDEQYF	TGTGCCAGCAGCTACAGAATCGGGGACGAGCAGTACTTC
NA	TRBJ2-3	NA	TRBV6-5	CASSWTALTDTQYF	TGTGCCAGCAGTTGGACAGCCCTCACAGATACGCAGTATTTT
NA	TRBJ1-2	NA	TRBV11-2	CASSPGPANYGYTF	TGTGCCAGCAGCCCAGGACCGGCAAACTATGGCTACACCTTC
TRBD1	TRBJ2-2	NA	TRBV18	CASSDRETGELFF	TGTGCCAGCTCGGACAGGGAAACCGGGGAGCTGTTTTTT
NA	TRBJ2-3	NA	TRBV5-1	CASSPQVGWDTQYF	TGCGCCAGCAGCCCCCAGGTAGGTTGGGATACGCAGTATTTT
NA	TRBJ2-1	NA	TRBV7-3	CASSLTPGLNEQFF	TGTGCCAGCAGCTTAACCCCGGGACTCAATGAGCAGTTCTTC